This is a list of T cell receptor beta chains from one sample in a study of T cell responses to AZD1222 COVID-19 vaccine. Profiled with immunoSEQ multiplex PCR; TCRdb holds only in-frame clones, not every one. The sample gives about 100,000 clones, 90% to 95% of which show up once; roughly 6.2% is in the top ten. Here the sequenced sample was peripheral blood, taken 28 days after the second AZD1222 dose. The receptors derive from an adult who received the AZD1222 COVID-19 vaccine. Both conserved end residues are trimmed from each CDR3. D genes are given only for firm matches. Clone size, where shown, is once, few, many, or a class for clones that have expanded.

CDR3aa: ASRPSGSDTQY
v_gene: TRBV5-4
d_gene: TRBD2
abundance: .

CDR3aa: ASRVDRHSYEQY
v_gene: TRBV2
d_gene: TRBD1
abundance: .

CDR3aa: ASSPRSPDYEQY
v_gene: TRBV13
d_gene: .
abundance: .

CDR3aa: ASSLGSGGNEQF
v_gene: TRBV6-4
d_gene: .
abundance: few

CDR3aa: ASSQDSGNQPQH
v_gene: TRBV4-1
d_gene: .
abundance: .

CDR3aa: ASSLGTTQETQY
v_gene: TRBV5-1
d_gene: .
abundance: .

CDR3aa: ASSLTPGDSPLH
v_gene: TRBV7-9
d_gene: .
abundance: .

CDR3aa: ASSLGAAFTSYEQY
v_gene: TRBV5-1
d_gene: .
abundance: .

CDR3aa: ASSLTGVNEKLF
v_gene: TRBV19
d_gene: .
abundance: .

CDR3aa: ASSLDARTDTQY
v_gene: TRBV7-8
d_gene: .
abundance: .

CDR3aa: ASRTMTGQDTQY
v_gene: TRBV5-1
d_gene: .
abundance: .

CDR3aa: ASSLQIPNDEQY
v_gene: TRBV5-1
d_gene: .
abundance: few

CDR3aa: ASSLTSGTGELF
v_gene: TRBV28
d_gene: .
abundance: .

CDR3aa: ASSPGQQETQY
v_gene: TRBV18
d_gene: .
abundance: .

CDR3aa: ASSQPRGTGETGELF
v_gene: TRBV4-3
d_gene: TRBD1
abundance: .

CDR3aa: AISDVGGSSYEQY
v_gene: TRBV10-3
d_gene: .
abundance: .

CDR3aa: ASRLGGGTEAF
v_gene: TRBV6-5
d_gene: .
abundance: .

CDR3aa: ASSEAARQANYGYT
v_gene: TRBV6-1
d_gene: .
abundance: .

CDR3aa: ASSSRASIYGYT
v_gene: TRBV27
d_gene: .
abundance: .

CDR3aa: SVGDFSPLH
v_gene: TRBV29-1
d_gene: .
abundance: once

CDR3aa: ASSPRDRPSSPLH
v_gene: TRBV19
d_gene: TRBD1
abundance: .

CDR3aa: ASSSSDSETQY
v_gene: TRBV5-6
d_gene: .
abundance: .

CDR3aa: ASSGSGTFNTEAF
v_gene: TRBV5-4
d_gene: .
abundance: .

CDR3aa: SVRPGGDSPLH
v_gene: TRBV29-1
d_gene: .
abundance: .

CDR3aa: ASSFTGEGNQPQH
v_gene: TRBV5-5
d_gene: TRBD1
abundance: .